One and the same sample provided the 5 T cell receptor beta chains below, sequenced in a study of Tregs in tolerant kidney transplant recipients. TCRdb's copy holds only in-frame clones and misses some; the assay was immunoSEQ multiplex PCR. The sample has fewer than 80,000 clones, roughly nine tenths seen once. Here the sequenced sample was CD4+ T cells from blood, taken before the transplant. These receptor sequences come from a human donor who received a combined kidney and bone marrow transplant.

V gene TRBV9 combines with J gene TRBJ2-2; no firm D call. CDR3 length: 15 residues. The germline gives CDR1 SGDLS, CDR2 YYNGEE. Trimming pared 0 bases from V and 0 bases from J, leaving 6 bases between. The CDR3 is CASSVGFTNTGELFF. Written as DNA, the CDR3 is TGTGCCAGCAGCGTAGGTTTCACGAACACCGGGGAGCTGTTTTTT.

In nucleotides, the CDR3 is TGTGCCAGCAGTGCCCTCACGGAAGAGACCCAGTACTTC. It specifies CASSALTEETQYF. The chain carries TRBV2 and TRBJ2-5; D not certain. CDR1 and CDR2 from the germline V gene are SNHLY and FYNNEI. The V and J ends lost 4 bases and 3 bases respectively, with 9 bases between them. CDR3 length equals 13 residues.

This sequence joins TRBV5-8 and TRBJ1-3; D remains ambiguous. The CDR3 extends over 16 amino acids. V dropped 4 bases and J dropped 0 bases, with 14 bases sitting between them. Germline V CDR1 and CDR2: SGHTS, YDEGEE. CDR3 sequence (DNA): TGTGCCAGCAGCCCTGGTCGGGTATCCTCTGGAAACACCATATATTTT. Its translation is CASSPGRVSSGNTIYF.

This chain uses TRBV7-9 with TRBJ2-2; possibly TRBD2 for D (5 bases). V lost 5 bases and J 4 bases, leaving 14 bases between the germline ends. Germline V gene sequence: CDR1 SEHNR, CDR2 FQNEAQ (reference sequence). This CDR3 has 15 residues. This chain's CDR3 is CASSPGESITGELFF. The CDR3 DNA reads TGTGCCAGCAGCCCCGGGGAGTCGATCACCGGGGAGCTGTTTTTT.

This chain uses TRBV6-6 with TRBJ2-1, with 7 bases that match TRBD2. The CDR3 has 11 amino acids. The trim removed 8 bases at V and 6 bases at J, leaving 1 base unmatched. Per germline, CDR1 MNHNY and CDR2 SVGAGI (reference sequence). The CDR3 sequence: CASGRGNEQFF. The CDR3 DNA reads TGTGCCAGCGGGAGGGGCAATGAGCAGTTCTTC.